These 9 T cell receptor beta chains were sequenced from one sample in a study of CD8+ T cells in alopecia areata (dated by TCRdb to the late 2010s). Interpreted using the paper, the time point label stands for: 24 weeks on oral tofacitinib. What the treatment or condition label conveys for this sample: oral pan-JAK inhibitor, 5-10 mg twice daily. Libraries came from the immunoSEQ multiplex PCR assay. RNA was extracted from all samples and reverse transcribed into cDNA, which served as template for TCR sequencing. As stored in TCRdb, this immuneACCESS dataset retains in-frame rearrangements with V and J assigned. A fraction of the clones does not appear; measured against another copy, unresolved V genes explain less than half of the discrepancy, and the remainder lacks a known reason. The sample table records 270,000 or so clones; more than 45% of these occur just once. Clones ranked in the top ten supply approximately 2% of the sample.

Sequences were derived from CD4+ T cells sorted from blood, sampled at week 24, from a patient treated with tofacitinib. These TCRs come from a human donor with alopecia areata.

The chain has TRBV28 and TRBJ1-1; D gene ambiguous. Germline CDR1 is MDHEN and CDR2 is SYDVKM. Trimming took off 3 bases at V and 3 bases at J, with 11 bases between the two ends. The CDR3 is made up of 14 amino acids. In DNA form, the CDR3 reads TGTGCCAGCAGTTTTTGGTGGAGGGACACTGAAGCTTTCTTT. Protein: CASSFWWRDTEAFF.

The chain uses TRBV18 and TRBJ1-1, with D possibly being TRBD1 (5 bases). Trimming stripped 1 base from V and 6 bases from J, with 15 bases between. Germline CDR1 KGHSH, CDR2 LQKENI. The length of the CDR3 is 15 residues. The CDR3 DNA sequence: TGTGCCAGCTCACCACGGGAGGGGCTCGAGGCTGAAGCTTTCTTT. It specifies CASSPREGLEAEAFF.

The chain has TRBV6-6 and TRBJ2-3, with unresolved D. In germline, CDR1 is MNHNY, CDR2 SVGAGI (reference sequence). The CDR3 runs 15 residues. V lost 2 bases and J 2 bases, leaving 11 bases between the germline ends. In nucleotides, the CDR3 is TGTGCCAGCAGTTACGGTCGCTATATCACAGATACGCAGTATTTT. Amino acids: CASSYGRYITDTQYF.

This clone has just a few counts. For the CDR3, the DNA is TGTGCCAGCAGCTCGACAGGGTCCGGGGAGCTGTTTTTT. Protein: CASSSTGSGELFF. This chain joins TRBV7-2 and TRBJ2-2; 7 nucleotides line up with TRBD1. This CDR3 has 13 residues. J was trimmed by 6 bases and V by 4 bases; bases with no gene match: 2. Germline CDR1 and CDR2: SGHTA and FQGNSA.

This sequence joins TRBV6-1 and TRBJ2-1, with no clear D. Germline V gives CDR1 MNHNS, CDR2 SASEGT. V lost 6 bases and J 4 bases, leaving 13 bases between the germline ends. The CDR3 totals 14 residues. This chain's CDR3 is CASSPDGFYNEQFF. For the CDR3, the DNA is TGTGCCAGCAGCCCGGACGGATTTTACAATGAGCAGTTCTTC.

This clone turned up a few times. V and J are TRBV29-1 and TRBJ1-2, with no clear D. The CDR3 covers 13 residues. Germline assignment: CDR1 SQVTM and CDR2 ANQGSEA. Trimming cost V 4 bases and J 4 bases, with 13 bases left between them. The CDR3: CSVAPTEVYGYTF. The DNA for the CDR3 is TGCAGCGTTGCCCCTACAGAAGTCTATGGCTACACCTTC.

The chain combines TRBV30 with TRBJ2-7; 7 nucleotides match TRBD1. V gave up 0 bases and J gave up 4 bases; unmatched junction bases: 3. Germline V CDR1 and CDR2: GTSNPN, SVGIG (reference sequence). The CDR3 loop spans 13 amino acids. The CDR3 here is CAWSVDREYEQYF. Written as DNA, the CDR3 is TGTGCCTGGAGTGTAGACAGGGAATACGAGCAGTACTTC.

This chain uses TRBV28 with TRBJ1-2; D might be TRBD1 (6 bases). Per germline, CDR1 MDHEN and CDR2 SYDVKM. The CDR3 has 12 residues. Trimming cost V 2 bases and J 6 bases, with 7 bases left between them. This CDR3 reads CASSLQGHGYTF. The CDR3 nucleotides are TGTGCCAGCAGTTTACAGGGGCATGGCTACACCTTC.

This clone was seen once. The chain is built from TRBV25-1 and TRBJ2-3; tentative D call: TRBD2 (7 bases). The CDR3 spans 17 residues. V was trimmed by 3 bases and J by 4 bases, leaving 20 bases between them. Looked up from germline, CDR1 is MGHDK and CDR2 is SYGVNS. CDR3 sequence: CASSDPKLGGAADTQYF. CDR3 coding DNA: TGTGCCAGCAGTGATCCCAAGCTGGGGGGGGCCGCAGATACGCAGTATTTT.